Presented here are 19 T cell receptor beta chains from one specimen sequenced in a study of T cell changes during pregnancy in multiple sclerosis. Only in-frame clones appear in the TCRdb table, and some are missing; sequencing was by immunoSEQ multiplex PCR. The sample yields roughly 58,000 clones, 92% seen once. Sequenced material: CD4+ T cells from peripheral blood mononuclear cells, taken after pregnancy. The receptor set was obtained from a female donor in good health, enrolled as a control in a pregnancy study.

In its sample, this clone was seen a few times. V and J are TRBV9 and TRBJ1-2, with 10 bases matching TRBD1. J was trimmed by 8 bases and V by 4 bases; bases with no gene match: 11. Germline CDR1 and CDR2: SGDLS and YYNGEE. The CDR3 totals 15 residues. Written as DNA, the CDR3 is TGTGCCAGCAGCATTAGCCGGGACAGGGGAGGAGGCTACACCTTC. This gives the protein CASSISRDRGGGYTF.

The rearrangement links TRBV19 to TRBJ2-6; tentatively, D is TRBD2 (5 bases). This CDR3 comprises 18 residues. Trimming took off 3 bases at V and 0 bases at J, with 15 bases between the two ends. Per germline, CDR1 LNHDA and CDR2 SQIVND (reference sequence). The CDR3 nucleotides are TGTGCCAGTAGTATTTGGGAGCGTGTAGGCTCTGGGGCCAACGTCCTGACTTTC. Its protein product is CASSIWERVGSGANVLTF.

This chain uses TRBV19 with TRBJ2-6; 8 nucleotides agree with TRBD1. Germline V CDR1 and CDR2: LNHDA, SQIVND (reference sequence). This CDR3 has 16 residues. V was pared by 10 bases and J by 0 bases, with 8 bases of the junction left unmatched. The CDR3 spells CATKTGATSGANVLTF. CDR3 sequence (DNA): TGTGCCACCAAGACAGGGGCTACCTCTGGGGCCAACGTCCTGACTTTC.

The chain links TRBV6-5 to TRBJ2-7, with D perhaps matching TRBD2 (5 bases). The CDR3 covers 14 residues. V gave up 4 bases and J gave up 6 bases, with 16 bases separating them. Germline V CDR1 and CDR2: MNHEY, SVGAGI. The CDR3 loop reads CASSSPGGSREQYF. As DNA, the CDR3 is TGTGCCAGCAGTTCCCCCGGCGGGTCGCGCGAGCAGTACTTC.

The CDR3 spells CASSEPPRGRRGVIEQFF. CDR3 bases: TGCGCCAGCAGTGAGCCACCACGCGGGAGAAGGGGCGTAATTGAGCAGTTCTTC. The V and J genes are TRBV10-1 and TRBJ2-1; 7 bases are a match to TRBD2. This CDR3 has 18 residues. Germline assignment: CDR1 WNHNN and CDR2 SYGVQD (reference sequence). V was pared by 2 bases and J by 9 bases, with 19 bases of the junction left unmatched.

The chain employs TRBV7-2 and TRBJ2-3; D is ambiguous. Germline CDR1 is SGHTA and CDR2 is FQGNSA. V lost 5 bases and J 5 bases, leaving 5 bases between the germline ends. The CDR3 covers 11 residues. The CDR3 protein is CASSPQDTQYF. The CDR3 nucleotides are TGTGCCAGCAGCCCCCAAGATACGCAGTATTTT.

The CDR3 spells CASSVARVGNTIYF. CDR3 coding DNA: TGTGCCAGCAGCGTAGCGAGGGTTGGAAACACCATATATTTT. The V gene is TRBV9, the J gene TRBJ1-3; the D is unclear. Germline V gene lookup returns CDR1 SGDLS and CDR2 YYNGEE. The CDR3 loop spans 14 amino acids. The germline V and J ends were trimmed by 0 bases and 3 bases, with 7 bases remaining between them.

The rearrangement joins TRBV6-5 to TRBJ2-1; maybe TRBD2 (5 bases). Trimming cost V 2 bases and J 5 bases, with 10 bases left between them. The CDR3 length is 14 residues. Germline V gene lookup returns CDR1 MNHEY and CDR2 SVGAGI. The CDR3 loop is CASSYGERHNEQFF. As DNA, the CDR3 is TGTGCCAGCAGTTACGGGGAGCGGCACAATGAGCAGTTCTTC.

This clone has more than one count but fewer than ten. V usage is TRBV5-1 and J usage is TRBJ2-7, with 8 bases lining up with TRBD1. Germline V gene sequence: CDR1 SGHRS, CDR2 YFSETQ. The V gene end was trimmed by 2 bases and the J gene end by 3 bases; junction bases not matched to a gene: 4. The CDR3 totals 14 residues. DNA for the CDR3: TGCGCCAGCAGCTTCCGGGACAGGAGCTACGAGCAGTACTTC. Translation: CASSFRDRSYEQYF.

The chain recombines TRBV27 with TRBJ2-1; 8 nucleotides align to TRBD1. The germline V gene encodes CDR1 MNHEY and CDR2 SMNVEV (reference sequence). The CDR3 contains 19 residues. J lost 2 bases, V lost 2 bases, and 14 bases had no gene match. DNA for the CDR3: TGTGCCAGCAGTTTACGACAGGGGAATACAATAGGGGCCTACAATGAGCAGTTCTTC. Amino acid sequence: CASSLRQGNTIGAYNEQFF.

The CDR3 sequence: CSVPTGLYGYTF. CDR3 coding DNA: TGCAGCGTTCCGACAGGACTTTATGGCTACACCTTC. The rearrangement uses TRBV29-1 and TRBJ1-2; possibly TRBD1 for D (6 bases). The CDR3 is made up of 12 amino acids. Germline CDR1 reads SQVTM; CDR2 reads ANQGSEA. Trimming removed 5 bases at V and 5 bases at J, with 12 bases between.

The chain links TRBV5-1 to TRBJ2-7; the match to TRBD1 covers 9 bases. With V trimmed by 2 bases and J by 5 bases, 2 bases remained unmatched. This CDR3 has 13 residues. The germline CDR1 and CDR2 sequences are SGHRS and YFSETQ. The CDR3 sequence is CASSFGDRDEQYF. DNA for the CDR3: TGCGCCAGCAGCTTCGGGGACAGGGACGAGCAGTACTTC.

The rearrangement joins TRBV7-9 to TRBJ2-2; a possible D gene is TRBD2 (6 bases). There are 16 residues in the CDR3. V lost 5 bases, J lost 0 bases, and 13 bases lay in between. From germline, CDR1 is SEHNR and CDR2 FQNEAQ (reference sequence). CDR3: CASSTVRGANTGELFF. DNA for the CDR3: TGTGCCAGCAGCACCGTCCGCGGGGCGAACACCGGGGAGCTGTTTTTT.

The chain combines TRBV28 with TRBJ2-2, with a possible D match to TRBD1 (5 bases). The CDR3 runs to 11 residues. V lost 7 bases, J lost 7 bases, and 7 bases lay in between. Germline V gives CDR1 MDHEN, CDR2 SYDVKM. CDR3 in amino acids: CASTGIGELFF. CDR3 DNA sequence: TGTGCCAGCACAGGGATCGGGGAGCTGTTTTTT.

V usage is TRBV18 and J usage is TRBJ1-5; TRBD1 aligns across 11 bases. The germline gives CDR1 KGHSH, CDR2 LQKENI. The V segment lost 0 bases and the J segment 7 bases; nucleotides outside the gene matches: 2. The CDR3 is 15 residues long. The chain's CDR3 is CASSPPGQGVQPQHF. The CDR3 DNA is TGTGCCAGCTCACCACCGGGACAGGGGGTGCAGCCCCAGCATTTT.

The V gene is TRBV30, the J gene TRBJ2-7, with 7 nucleotides matching TRBD1. The CDR3 spans 15 residues. V was pared by 1 base and J by 6 bases, with 12 bases of the junction left unmatched. Germline V gene sequence: CDR1 GTSNPN, CDR2 SVGIG (reference sequence). CDR3 loop: CAWSATTGLTGEQYF. The CDR3 DNA is TGTGCCTGGAGTGCCACGACAGGGTTAACGGGCGAGCAGTACTTC.

The chain has TRBV7-2 and TRBJ2-7, with 8 bases identical to TRBD1. Germline V gene sequence: CDR1 SGHTA, CDR2 FQGNSA. After removal of 3 bases from V and 6 bases from J, the junction contained 4 bases not matched to a gene. The CDR3 has 13 amino acids. The CDR3 region is CASSFGTGREQYF. CDR3 nucleotides: TGTGCCAGCAGCTTCGGGACAGGACGCGAGCAGTACTTC.

The V and J genes are TRBV2 and TRBJ2-7; D perhaps matches TRBD1 (6 bases). CDR1 and CDR2 (germline): SNHLY, FYNNEI. This CDR3 is 11 amino acids long. Trimming pared 8 bases from V and 3 bases from J, leaving 8 bases between. The CDR3 loop reads CASLQGYEQYF. The CDR3 DNA is TGTGCCAGCCTACAGGGCTACGAGCAGTACTTC. Looking up the rest from reference TRBV2 and TRBJ2-7 gives the full variable domain: EPEVTQTPSHQVTQMGQEVILRCVPISNHLYFYWYRQILGQKVEFLVSFYNNEISEKSEIFDDQFSVERPDGSNFTLKIRSTKLEDSAMYFCASLQGYEQYFGPGTRLTVT.

The genes are TRBV27 and TRBJ2-7, with D perhaps matching TRBD2 (7 bases). Trimming pared 5 bases from V and 6 bases from J, leaving 11 bases between. Per germline, CDR1 MNHEY and CDR2 SMNVEV (reference sequence). There are 12 residues in the CDR3. The CDR3 spells CASSPRGGEQYF. The CDR3 DNA is TGTGCCAGCAGTCCGAGGGGGGGCGAGCAGTACTTC.